Here is one T cell receptor (beta chain) with its context. The antigen is unknown. This sample was taken from a study of vaccination effects on CD4 cells after COVID-19. Study details: Sequencing followed a ViraFEST assay step that expanded antigen-specific CD4+ T cells with viral peptide pools. With 8.5 to 10 ug/ml peptides and 9.5 to 10 IU/ml IL-2, a few million PBMC per well were cultured. Study-wide results and limits: Clones that were induced by infection or by vaccine showed marked contraction late after vaccination.

Trimming removed 4 bases from V and 2 bases from J; junction bases left unmatched: 5. The CDR3 spans 15 residues. CDR1 SGHDT and CDR2 YYEEEE come from the germline V gene. Data came from immunoSEQ multiplex PCR; TCRdb stores just in-frame clones and leaves some out. The profile shows about 66,000 clones, around 79% of them singletons. With about ten days of culture completed, CD4+ T cells were isolated. Two doses of either BNT162b2 or mRNA-1273 were given to each participant. The TCR comes from a human donor who received a COVID-19 vaccine. The sequenced sample was CD4+ T cells from PBMCs cultured without peptide, obtained after COVID-19 vaccination. The V call is TRBV5-6, the J call TRBJ1-4; TRBD1 agrees at 7 bases. The CDR3 nucleotides read TGTGCCAGCAGCCTGGTGGGACAGACTAATGAAAAACTGTTTTTT. The encoded protein is CASSLVGQTNEKLFF.